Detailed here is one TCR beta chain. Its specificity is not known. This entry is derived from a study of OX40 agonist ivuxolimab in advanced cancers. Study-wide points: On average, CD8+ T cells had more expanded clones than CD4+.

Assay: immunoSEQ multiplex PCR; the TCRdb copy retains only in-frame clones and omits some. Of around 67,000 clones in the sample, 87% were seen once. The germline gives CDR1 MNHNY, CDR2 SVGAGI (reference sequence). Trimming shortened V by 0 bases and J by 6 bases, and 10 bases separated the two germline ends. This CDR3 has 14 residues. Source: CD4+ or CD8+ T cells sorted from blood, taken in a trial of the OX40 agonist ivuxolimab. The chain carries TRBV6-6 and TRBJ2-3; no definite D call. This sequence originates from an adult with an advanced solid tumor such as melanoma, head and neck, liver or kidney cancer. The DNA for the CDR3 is TGTGCCAGCAGTTACTCGATTTTTAGTGATACGCAGTATTTT. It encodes CASSYSIFSDTQYF.